Detailed here is one TCR beta chain. Its antigen is not known. With 2 bases removed from V and 1 base from J, the gap between germline ends came to 9 bases. The CDR3 contains 15 residues. Germline loops: CDR1 MNHNY, CDR2 SVGAGI (reference sequence). A fixed DNA input of 350 ng was used per bulk PBMC sample. Generated by immunoSEQ multiplex PCR, the TCRdb table keeps only in-frame clones and is missing some. Counted here are tens of thousands of clones, 85% to 90% occurring once; the ten biggest clones make up about 1.2%. These data originate in a study of blood T cell dynamics during melanoma immunotherapy. Study context: Patients with metastatic melanoma got pembrolizumab or nivolumab-ipilimumab as first-line care. Study-wide points: Clones driving repertoire changes may be melanoma-specific or general immune activation.

This sample's time point: pre-treatment baseline. Response was assessed by RECIST 1.1 at 12 weeks, except a couple of rapid progressors. This TCR derives from a human donor with melanoma. The V and J genes are TRBV6-6 and TRBJ1-5; D is perhaps TRBD1 (5 bases). The sample was blood, taken from a patient treated with checkpoint blockade. The CDR3 bases are TGTGCCAGCAGTTACGTTGGGGGGAGCAATCAGCCCCAGCATTTT. Translating it yields CASSYVGGSNQPQHF.